Listed here are 20 T cell receptor beta chains from one sample, sequenced in a study of shared clonotypes between healthy human individuals (dated by TCRdb to the early 2020s). The library came from the immunoSEQ multiplex PCR assay. Not all clones reach the TCRdb copy of this immuneACCESS table, which keeps in-frame sequences only. Checked studies attribute under half of the gap to unresolved V genes and leave the rest unexplained. This sample is represented by roughly 2.6 million clones; around 94% of them were singletons. The ten largest clonotypes hold about 0.13% of the sample. Material: naive CD4+ T cells sorted from blood. According to the study, the label for this sample's cell subset or site signals: CD45RA+ positively selected. The receptors were gathered from a man between 18 and 29 years old in good health.

This sequence joins TRBV5-1 and TRBJ1-1; 8 positions match TRBD1. This CDR3 region has 16 residues. V lost 5 bases to trimming and J lost 7 bases; unmatched junction nucleotides: 16. From germline, CDR1 is SGHRS and CDR2 YFSETQ. CDR3 DNA: TGCGCCAGCAGGCGTGAACCGGGACAGGTTGTCATTGAAGCTTTCTTT. This gives the protein CASRREPGQVVIEAFF. Full variable domain (missing parts from reference TRBV5-1 and TRBJ1-1): KAGVTQTPRYLIKTRGQQVTLSCSPISGHRSVSWYQQTPGQGLQFLFEYFSETQRNKGNFPGRFSGRQFSNSRSEMNVSTLELGDSALYLCASRREPGQVVIEAFFGQGTRLTVV.

The rearrangement joins TRBV28 to TRBJ2-7; D ambiguous. Trimming cost V 5 bases and J 2 bases, with 13 bases left between them. The CDR3 extends over 14 amino acids. CDR1 MDHEN and CDR2 SYDVKM come from the germline V gene. CDR3: CASSPSASTYEQYF. The CDR3 nucleotides are TGTGCCAGCAGTCCCAGTGCCAGTACCTACGAGCAGTACTTC.

CDR3 DNA: TGTGCTAGTGGTTTGGTATCGGGGACAGGGGTTTTCAATGAGCAGTTCTTC. This encodes CASGLVSGTGVFNEQFF. V usage is TRBV12-5 and J usage is TRBJ2-1, with 10 bases identical to TRBD1. This CDR3 is built from 17 residues. V lost 0 bases, J lost 6 bases, and 8 bases stayed unmatched. Germline-derived CDR1 and CDR2 are LGHNT and FRNRAP.

J is TRBJ1-5 and V is TRBV30, with 8 bases fitting TRBD1. Germline CDR1 GTSNPN, CDR2 SVGIG (reference sequence). This CDR3 is built from 15 residues. The V and J ends lost 1 base and 2 bases, in that order; junction bases with no gene match: 4. The CDR3: CAWSATGQGNQPQHF. The CDR3 DNA reads as TGTGCCTGGAGTGCCACGGGACAGGGCAATCAGCCCCAGCATTTT.

This clone was detected a few times. The chain uses TRBV6-5 and TRBJ1-5; D uncertain. The CDR3 runs to 14 residues. From germline, CDR1 is MNHEY and CDR2 SVGAGI. Trimming took off 6 bases at V and 3 bases at J, with 12 bases between the two ends. The CDR3 region has the DNA TGTGCCAGCAGGCGGACGAGGTTCAATCAGCCCCAGCATTTT. This sequence encodes CASRRTRFNQPQHF.

This chain links TRBV5-1 with TRBJ2-2; the match to TRBD2 covers 9 bases. Looked up from germline, CDR1 is SGHRS and CDR2 is YFSETQ. V lost 3 bases, J lost 1 base, and 7 bases stayed unmatched. This CDR3 spans 17 amino acids. CDR3 in amino acids: CASSSLAGSGNTGELFF. The DNA for the CDR3 is TGCGCCAGCAGCTCCCTAGCGGGGTCTGGGAACACCGGGGAGCTGTTTTTT.

CDR3 sequence reads: CASSLRDRLYQPQHF. The CDR3 DNA reads TGTGCCAGCAGCTTGCGGGACAGGCTGTATCAGCCCCAGCATTTT. The chain joins TRBV5-6 to TRBJ1-5; 8 nucleotides align to TRBD1. The CDR3 is made up of 15 amino acids. With V trimmed by 1 base and J by 5 bases, 5 bases remained unmatched. Germline V gene data show CDR1 as SGHDT and CDR2 as YYEEEE.

This chain uses TRBV9 with TRBJ1-4; no reliable D call. Looked up from germline, CDR1 is SGDLS and CDR2 is YYNGEE. There are 14 residues in the CDR3. V gave up 4 bases and J gave up 5 bases, with 12 bases separating them. The CDR3 reads CASSSGPVNEKLFF. The CDR3 nucleotides are TGTGCCAGCAGCTCAGGACCGGTGAATGAAAAACTGTTTTTT.

The chain recombines TRBV5-1 with TRBJ2-3, with 7 bases aligning to TRBD1. The CDR3 length is 18 residues. V lost 1 base and J lost 4; bases outside the gene matches: 15. The germline V gene encodes CDR1 SGHRS and CDR2 YFSETQ. CDR3 loop: CASSLTSYRDRIADTQYF. As DNA, the CDR3 is TGCGCCAGCAGCTTGACCTCCTACCGGGACAGAATTGCAGATACGCAGTATTTT.

The V gene is TRBV19, the J gene TRBJ1-5, with D uncertain. Germline V gene data show CDR1 as LNHDA and CDR2 as SQIVND (reference sequence). This CDR3 has 16 residues. The V end lost 7 bases, the J end lost 4 bases, and 20 bases lay between the germline ends. The CDR3 reads CASTHKVGHVNQPQHF. CDR3 in DNA: TGTGCCAGTACCCATAAGGTAGGGCACGTGAATCAGCCCCAGCATTTT.

The genes are TRBV5-1 and TRBJ1-1; TRBD1 matches 9 bases. J lost 0 bases, V lost 3 bases, and 6 bases had no gene match. CDR3 length: 16 residues. CDR1 is SGHRS, CDR2 YFSETQ, per germline. CDR3 amino acids: CASSYRTGAMNTEAFF. The DNA of the CDR3 is TGCGCCAGCAGCTACCGGACAGGGGCGATGAACACTGAAGCTTTCTTT.

The chain recombines TRBV2 with TRBJ1-2, with D possibly TRBD1 on 5 matching bases. Deletions cut 3 bases from V and 7 bases from J, with 12 bases between. From germline, CDR1 is SNHLY and CDR2 FYNNEI. The CDR3 spans 13 residues. The CDR3 nucleotides read TGTGCCAGCAGTGAGGAGGGACGAATTGGCTACACCTTC. Protein product: CASSEEGRIGYTF.

This clone occurred once. The gene calls are TRBV4-3 and TRBJ1-6, with D unresolved. The V gene's germline CDR1 is LGHNA and CDR2 YSLEER. CDR3 length equals 13 residues. The V gene lost 0 bases and the J gene lost 8 bases, with 5 bases spanning the gap. The CDR3 DNA follows: TGCGCCAGCAGCCAAGAGGTTGATTCACCCCTCCACTTT. Residues: CASSQEVDSPLHF.

The chain carries TRBV29-1 and TRBJ2-7; TRBD1 matches 9 bases. V lost 6 bases and J lost 0; bases outside the gene matches: 12. Per germline, CDR1 SQVTM and CDR2 ANQGSEA. There are 16 residues in the CDR3. CDR3 residues: CSVKPPGTGSSYEQYF. In DNA, the CDR3 is TGCAGCGTAAAGCCGCCTGGGACAGGGAGCTCCTACGAGCAGTACTTC.

This clone was detected once. The rearrangement links TRBV20-1 to TRBJ2-3; D perhaps matches TRBD1 (5 bases). This CDR3 contains 11 residues. V was clipped by 7 bases and J by 2 bases, with 7 bases between them. Germline values: CDR1 DFQATT, CDR2 SNEGSKA (reference sequence). The DNA of the CDR3 is TGCAGTGGGGGCCCCACAGATACGCAGTATTTT. This sequence encodes CSGGPTDTQYF.

Worth noting for this clone: The sample has other DNA sequences that encode this CDR3 too. This chain joins TRBV30 and TRBJ1-1; D may be TRBD1 (5 bases). V was cut by 3 bases and J by 1 base, with 9 bases left in between. This CDR3 comprises 13 residues. Germline values: CDR1 GTSNPN, CDR2 SVGIG (reference sequence). The DNA of the CDR3 is TGTGCCTGGAGCCTTCAGGGGAACACTGAAGCTTTCTTT. It yields the protein CAWSLQGNTEAFF.

This chain joins TRBV19 and TRBJ1-5, with D uncertain. V lost 7 bases and J lost 5, with 15 bases in between. This CDR3 is built from 14 residues. Germline lookup yields CDR1 LNHDA and CDR2 SQIVND (reference sequence). CDR3 region: CASTPPRSHQPQHF. For the CDR3, the DNA is TGTGCCAGTACCCCCCCACGCAGTCATCAGCCCCAGCATTTT.

The chain combines TRBV7-2 with TRBJ2-5; no clear D gene. The CDR3 sequence is 15 residues long. The V end lost 1 base, the J end lost 0 bases, and 9 bases lay between the germline ends. The germline V gene has CDR1 SGHTA and CDR2 FQGNSA. The CDR3 spells CASSLVGRNQETQYF. The CDR3 bases are TGTGCCAGCAGCTTAGTAGGACGGAACCAAGAGACCCAGTACTTC.

The CDR3 DNA reads TGTGCCAGCTCACCAACCGGGAGGGCCTACGAGCAGTACTTC. This sequence encodes CASSPTGRAYEQYF. The J gene is TRBJ2-7, the V gene TRBV18, with TRBD2 identical over 8 bases. Germline loops: CDR1 KGHSH, CDR2 LQKENI. The ends lost 2 bases at V and 2 bases at J; junction bases unmatched: 2. This CDR3 contains 14 residues. Full variable domain (rest looked up from reference TRBV18 and TRBJ2-7): NAGVMQNPRHLVRRRGQEARLRCSPMKGHSHVYWYRQLPEEGLKFMVYLQKENIIDESGMPKERFSAEFPKEGPSILRIQQVVRGDSAAYFCASSPTGRAYEQYFGPGTRLTVT.

V gene TRBV19 combines with J gene TRBJ1-3; D unresolved. Trimming pared 5 bases from V and 4 bases from J, leaving 9 bases between. The CDR3 covers 13 residues. CDR1 and CDR2 from the germline V gene are LNHDA and SQIVND (reference sequence). CDR3 region: CASSSVSGNTIYF. The CDR3 bases are TGTGCCAGTAGTTCGGTCTCCGGAAACACCATATATTTT.